Below are 19 T cell receptor beta chains sequenced from a single sample in a study of blood T cell repertoires in COVID-19. Sequencing was performed with immunoSEQ multiplex PCR; in TCRdb, only in-frame clones are kept and a portion is missing. The sample contains about 270,000 clones, just under 85% of which appear only once. The sequenced sample was peripheral blood. Every receptor here comes from a woman in her 50s with active or convalescent COVID-19.

The V call is TRBV18, the J call TRBJ1-1, with D hard to call. Trimming took off 1 base at V and 3 bases at J, with 6 bases between the two ends. The CDR3 is 13 amino acids. Looked up from germline, CDR1 is KGHSH and CDR2 is LQKENI. The CDR3 spells CASSPLPDTEAFF. The CDR3 DNA reads as TGTGCCAGCTCACCACTGCCGGACACTGAAGCTTTCTTT.

This clone was seen a single time. The chain joins TRBV5-1 to TRBJ2-7; perhaps TRBD2 as D (5 bases). CDR3 length: 15 residues. Between the trimmed V and J ends, which lost 4 bases and 2 bases, there was a span of 16 bases. Per germline, CDR1 SGHRS and CDR2 YFSETQ. The CDR3 here is CASSLGGPPAYEQYF. The CDR3, as DNA: TGCGCCAGCAGCCTCGGCGGGCCGCCGGCCTACGAGCAGTACTTC.

The J gene is TRBJ2-6, the V gene TRBV5-6, with 7 bases identical to TRBD2. Germline CDR1 and CDR2: SGHDT and YYEEEE. The V gene end was trimmed by 3 bases and the J gene end by 4 bases; junction bases not matched to a gene: 10. The CDR3 length is 17 residues. The DNA of the CDR3 is TGTGCCAGCAGCTGGGAGGGTGGTGTGTCGGGGGCCAACGTCCTGACTTTC. Encoded protein: CASSWEGGVSGANVLTF.

The chain has TRBV28 and TRBJ1-2, with TRBD1 matching 7 bases. There are 12 residues in the CDR3. The germline gives CDR1 MDHEN, CDR2 SYDVKM. Trimming removed 10 bases from V and 8 bases from J; junction bases left unmatched: 10. The CDR3 DNA sequence: TGTGCCAACCGGGACAGCGTATGGGGCTACACCTTC. Translation gives CANRDSVWGYTF.

The chain is built from TRBV5-6 and TRBJ2-1; TRBD2 aligns across 10 bases. The CDR3 length is 15 residues. Germline lookup yields CDR1 SGHDT and CDR2 YYEEEE. V lost 1 base and J lost 2; bases outside the gene matches: 0. The chain's CDR3 is CASSLTSGAYNEQFF. CDR3 coding DNA: TGTGCCAGCAGCTTGACTAGCGGGGCCTACAATGAGCAGTTCTTC.

The chain employs TRBV10-3 and TRBJ1-1, with D possibly being TRBD1 (6 bases). Germline V gene data show CDR1 as ENHRY and CDR2 as SYGVKD. V was clipped by 3 bases and J by 1 base, with 18 bases between them. CDR3 size: 17 residues. The CDR3 region is CAISESTGLPRNTEAFF. The CDR3 coding sequence is TGTGCCATCAGTGAATCGACAGGACTTCCTCGGAACACTGAAGCTTTCTTT.

The chain carries TRBV11-2 and TRBJ2-2; D is unresolved. The germline V gene encodes CDR1 SGHAT and CDR2 FQNNGV. There are 14 residues in the CDR3. Trimming shortened V by 5 bases and J by 3 bases, and 10 bases separated the two germline ends. The CDR3 here is CASSTRPDTGELFF. The CDR3 DNA follows: TGTGCCAGCAGCACCCGCCCAGACACCGGGGAGCTGTTTTTT.

The chain uses TRBV15 and TRBJ2-1, with 12 nucleotides matching TRBD2. The CDR3 sequence is 17 residues long. Germline loops: CDR1 LNHNV, CDR2 YYDKDF (reference sequence). The V and J ends lost 0 bases and 2 bases, in that order; junction bases with no gene match: 2. The CDR3 sequence is CATSRDRTSGTYNEQFF. The CDR3 DNA follows: TGTGCCACCAGCAGAGACCGGACTAGCGGGACCTACAATGAGCAGTTCTTC. Variable domain in full (rest from reference TRBV15 and TRBJ2-1): DAMVIQNPRYQVTQFGKPVTLSCSQTLNHNVMYWYQQKSSQAPKLLFHYYDKDFNNEADTPDNFQSRRPNTSFCFLDIRSPGLGDTAMYLCATSRDRTSGTYNEQFFGPGTRLTVL.

CDR3 amino acids: CASSIVGAASDNEQFF. For the CDR3, the DNA is TGTGCCAGCAGCATTGTGGGGGCTGCGTCGGACAATGAGCAGTTCTTC. V usage is TRBV28 and J usage is TRBJ2-1; tentative D call: TRBD1 (6 bases). V dropped 6 bases and J dropped 5 bases, with 20 bases sitting between them. This CDR3 is built from 16 residues. CDR1 and CDR2 from the germline V gene are MDHEN and SYDVKM.

This chain connects TRBV19 to TRBJ2-3, with 13 bases aligning to TRBD2. The length of the CDR3 is 14 residues. J was trimmed by 4 bases and V by 8 bases; bases with no gene match: 3. CDR1 is LNHDA, CDR2 SQIVND, per germline (reference sequence). DNA for the CDR3: TGTGCCAGTCGGACTAGCGGGAGCTCAGATACGCAGTATTTT. Protein: CASRTSGSSDTQYF.

This clone was counted a few times. The CDR3 DNA sequence: TGTGCCAGTACCGCCCTGACAGGGCCCGGGGAGCTGTTTTTT. This translates into CASTALTGPGELFF. The chain combines TRBV19 with TRBJ2-2, with 7 positions matching TRBD1. The CDR3 is 14 residues long. After removal of 7 bases from V and 6 bases from J, the junction contained 8 bases not matched to a gene. Germline assignment: CDR1 LNHDA and CDR2 SQIVND (reference sequence).

This chain joins TRBV7-9 and TRBJ2-1; a possible D gene is TRBD2 (5 bases). The length of the CDR3 is 14 residues. Germline CDR1 is SEHNR and CDR2 is FQNEAQ (reference sequence). Trimming stripped 1 base from V and 7 bases from J, with 11 bases between. The CDR3 DNA is TGTGCCAGCAGCTTAGTTCGGGATTCTAATGAGCAGTTCTTC. Its protein is CASSLVRDSNEQFF.

This clone came up many times. The V call is TRBV5-1, the J call TRBJ2-7; 9 nucleotides agree with TRBD2. The CDR3 is made up of 16 amino acids. Germline CDR1 reads SGHRS; CDR2 reads YFSETQ. Germline trimming cut 3 bases from V and 2 bases from J; bases unmatched to any gene: 9. For the CDR3, the DNA is TGCGCCAGCAGCTCCTTAGGCGGGAGGGCCACCTACGAGCAGTACTTC. As protein: CASSSLGGRATYEQYF.

CDR3 DNA: TGTGCCAGCAGTGACGGGGGTCGGAATTCACCCCTCCACTTT. Its translation is CASSDGGRNSPLHF. J is TRBJ1-6 and V is TRBV2; D might be TRBD1 (5 bases). The CDR3 is made up of 14 amino acids. Trimming removed 3 bases at V and 7 bases at J, with 10 bases between. Per germline, CDR1 SNHLY and CDR2 FYNNEI.

The V gene is TRBV5-6, the J gene TRBJ1-1, with TRBD1 as a possible D gene (5 bases). Germline-derived CDR1 and CDR2 are SGHDT and YYEEEE. V was pared by 4 bases and J by 0 bases, with 19 bases between. There are 17 residues in the CDR3. CDR3 sequence: CASSPLDSILMNTEAFF. The CDR3 DNA sequence: TGTGCCAGCAGCCCCCTTGACAGTATTTTAATGAACACTGAAGCTTTCTTT.

V and J are TRBV11-2 and TRBJ1-2, with no clear D. The V gene's germline CDR1 is SGHAT and CDR2 FQNNGV. CDR3 length equals 15 residues. V shed 6 bases and J shed 2 bases, with 16 bases lying between them. In nucleotides, the CDR3 is TGTGCCAGCAGGAGACCGGGGAAGCCCAACTATGGCTACACCTTC. This translates into CASRRPGKPNYGYTF.

V usage is TRBV7-9 and J usage is TRBJ2-1, with a possible D match to TRBD1 (6 bases). CDR3 length equals 15 residues. V lost 0 bases, J lost 0 bases, and 6 bases lay in between. The germline V gene has CDR1 SEHNR and CDR2 FQNEAQ (reference sequence). The CDR3 DNA sequence: TGTGCCAGCAGCTTAGCGGGGGCCTCCTACAATGAGCAGTTCTTC. Amino acid sequence: CASSLAGASYNEQFF. Looking up the rest from reference TRBV7-9 and TRBJ2-1 gives the full variable domain: DTGVSQNPRHKITKRGQNVTFRCDPISEHNRLYWYRQTLGQGPEFLTYFQNEAQLEKSRLLSDRFSAERPKGSFSTLEIQRTEQGDSAMYLCASSLAGASYNEQFFGPGTRLTVL.

V gene TRBV28 combines with J gene TRBJ2-7; TRBD1 is a possible D gene (6 bases). CDR1 and CDR2 (germline): MDHEN, SYDVKM. Trimming took off 4 bases at V and 3 bases at J, with 10 bases between the two ends. The CDR3 is 13 amino acids. Written as DNA, the CDR3 is TGTGCCAGCAGTTGGACAGCAAGCTACGAGCAGTACTTC. Amino acid sequence: CASSWTASYEQYF.

J is TRBJ1-2 and V is TRBV3-1 (or the pseudogene TRBV3-2), with 7 bases fitting TRBD1. The CDR3 is made up of 15 amino acids. V lost 0 bases to trimming and J lost 3 bases; unmatched junction nucleotides: 4. Germline V gene lookup returns CDR1 LGHDT and CDR2 YNNKEL (reference sequence). The DNA of the CDR3 is TGTGCCAGCAGCCAAGATGACAGGGCGGACTATGGCTACACCTTC. Residues: CASSQDDRADYGYTF.